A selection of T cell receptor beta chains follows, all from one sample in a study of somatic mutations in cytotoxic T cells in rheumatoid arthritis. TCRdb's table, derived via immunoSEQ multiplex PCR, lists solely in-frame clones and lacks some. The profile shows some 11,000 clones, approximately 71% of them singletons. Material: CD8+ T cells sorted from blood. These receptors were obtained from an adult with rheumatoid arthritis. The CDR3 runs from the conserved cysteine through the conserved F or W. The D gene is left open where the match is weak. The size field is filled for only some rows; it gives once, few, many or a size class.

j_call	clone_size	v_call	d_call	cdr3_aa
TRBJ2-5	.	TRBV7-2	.	CASSLPLGGLQETQYF
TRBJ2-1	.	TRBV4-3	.	CASSQAGDYNEQFF
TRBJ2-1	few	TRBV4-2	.	CASSQYNEQFF
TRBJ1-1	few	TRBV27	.	CASSLSGLHTEAFF
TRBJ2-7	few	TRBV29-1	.	CSVVSRGHAIYEQYF
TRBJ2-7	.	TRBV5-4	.	CASSGGDDGLGAYEQYF
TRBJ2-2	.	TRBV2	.	CASSTGFSTGELFF
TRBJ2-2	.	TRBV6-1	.	CASSEEGLAQNTGELFF
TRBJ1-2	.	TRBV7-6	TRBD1	CASSPNYGTGNGYTF
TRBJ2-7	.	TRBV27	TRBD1	CASSLGTAYEQYF
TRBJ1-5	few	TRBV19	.	CASSITGVSNQPQHF
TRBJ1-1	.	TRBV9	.	CASSVGGLGTEAFF
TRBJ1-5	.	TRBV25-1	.	CASSEGGGKKQPQHF
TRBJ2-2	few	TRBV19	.	CASSNFNPRELFF
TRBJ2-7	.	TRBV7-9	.	CASSPGGGQGKYYEQYF
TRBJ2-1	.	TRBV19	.	CASSIDGRNEQFF
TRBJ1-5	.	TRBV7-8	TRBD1	CASSLGVAGGQPQHF
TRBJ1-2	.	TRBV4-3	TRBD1	CASSPFVTGGAYGYTF
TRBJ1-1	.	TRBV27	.	CASSSPKDGTEAFF
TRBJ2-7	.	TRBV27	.	CASRDSSYEQYF
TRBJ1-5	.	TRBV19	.	CASRGWEDSNQPQHF
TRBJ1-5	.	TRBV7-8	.	CASSLGASLKHQPQHF
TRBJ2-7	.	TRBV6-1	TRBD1	CASSEPGQAVYEQYF
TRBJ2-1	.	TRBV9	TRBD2	CASSLFSGGGRNEQFF
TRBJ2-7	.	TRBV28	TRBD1	CASSPPGQYEQYF
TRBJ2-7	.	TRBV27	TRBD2	CASSSGEGYEQYF
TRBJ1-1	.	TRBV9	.	CASSVGARGMNTEAFF
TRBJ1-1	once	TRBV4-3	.	CASSQEQGTNTEAFF
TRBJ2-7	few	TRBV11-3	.	CASSLPKVYSYEQYF
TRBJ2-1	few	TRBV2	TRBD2	CASSGLVNEQFF
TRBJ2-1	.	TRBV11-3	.	CASSLGLGEQFF
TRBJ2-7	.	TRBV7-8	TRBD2	CASSNRLADYEQYF
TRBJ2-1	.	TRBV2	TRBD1	CASSEGTAYNEQFF
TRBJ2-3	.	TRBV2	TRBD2	CASRRVGGITDTQYF
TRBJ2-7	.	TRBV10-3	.	CATTDSEPYEQYF
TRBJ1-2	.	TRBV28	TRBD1	CASSPLRQGFYGYTF
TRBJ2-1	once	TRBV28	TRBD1	CASSLRPGTGFNEQFF
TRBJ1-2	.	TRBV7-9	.	CASSLAARSYGYTF
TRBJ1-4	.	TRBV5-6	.	CASSSKDAASEKLFF
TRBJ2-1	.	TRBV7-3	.	CASSFRLGTYNEQFF
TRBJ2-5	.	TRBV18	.	CASSPLADRETQYF
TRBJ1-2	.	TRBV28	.	CASSRMGGASYGYTF
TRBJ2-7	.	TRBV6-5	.	CAASPGDPYEQYF
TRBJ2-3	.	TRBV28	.	CASSPRGPTPDTQYF
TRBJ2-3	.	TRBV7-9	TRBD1	CASSSRDRVTDTQYF
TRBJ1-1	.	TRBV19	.	CASSAGTLFEAFF
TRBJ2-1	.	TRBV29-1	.	CSVVRGDSYNEQFF
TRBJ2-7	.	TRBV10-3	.	CAPLGRGYEQYF
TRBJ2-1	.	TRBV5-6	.	CASSLGGASSYNEQFF
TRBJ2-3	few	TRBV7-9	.	CASSLGRDTQYF
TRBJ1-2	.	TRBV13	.	CASSLTVRGYTF
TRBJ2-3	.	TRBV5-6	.	CASSLDEAYTQYF
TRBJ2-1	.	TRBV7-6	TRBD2	CASSPDGTSGYNEQFF
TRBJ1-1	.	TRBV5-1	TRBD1	CASSSGTGGRWAFF
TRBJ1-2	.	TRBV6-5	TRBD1	CATTTGSHYGYTF
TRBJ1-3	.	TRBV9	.	CASSSPVKNTIYF
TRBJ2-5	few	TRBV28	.	CASSHYSGQETQYF
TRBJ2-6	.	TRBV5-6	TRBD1	CASTGEGGQGHSGANVLTF
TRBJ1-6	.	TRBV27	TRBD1	CASGPGQANSPLHF
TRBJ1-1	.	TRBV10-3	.	CATRQVSSKLSGTEAFF